Below, one T cell receptor beta chain is given with its context. This sample is part of a study of blood T cells in healthy people across ages. It was with a sample-barcoded 5' primer and a J-beta primer mix that a second PCR of roughly 7 to 12 cycles was run. TCRdb ran MiXCR on the 5' RACE reads and lists one entry per CDR3 protein. This sample has roughly 860,000 distinct CDR3 sequences, with 62% found just once. V lost 0 bases to trimming and J lost 4 bases, with 12 bases between them. The germline V gene encodes CDR1 KGHSH and CDR2 LQKENI. The CDR3 consists of 15 residues. The TCR comes from a man aged 30-40 years in good health. The chain couples TRBV18 to TRBJ1-2; no definite D call. The source material was blood. Written as DNA, the CDR3 is TGTGCCAGCTCACCACCGGCCCTGCCAGGCTATGGCTACACCTTC. It codes for CASSPPALPGYGYTF.